These 27 T cell receptor beta chains originate from one sample sequenced in a study of CD4 T cells in relation to SARS-CoV-2 and coronaviruses. No antigen has been identified for these receptors. CD4+ T cells from unexposed donors were obtained before the COVID-19 pandemic (2011-2018). Isolation of CD4+ T cells took place after approximately 10 days in culture. TCRdb's table, derived via immunoSEQ multiplex PCR, lists solely in-frame clones and lacks some. The sample gives about 15,000 clones, approximately 73% of which show up once; about a quarter is in the top ten. What was sequenced was CD4+ T cells from PBMCs, cultured in vitro. The receptors shown here come from a human donor in good health.

This clone was recorded once. The chain is built from TRBV9 and TRBJ1-1, with D possibly matching TRBD1 (5 bases). Germline CDR1 SGDLS, CDR2 YYNGEE. The CDR3 has 15 residues. Trimming stripped 0 bases from V and 4 bases from J, with 13 bases between. This chain's CDR3 is CASSVGDGHGTEAFF. DNA of the CDR3: TGTGCCAGCAGCGTAGGGGACGGACATGGCACTGAAGCTTTCTTT.

This sequence joins TRBV20-1 and TRBJ1-2; D ambiguous. The CDR3 spans 11 residues. Germline-derived CDR1 and CDR2 are DFQATT and SNEGSKA (reference sequence). Trimming removed 1 base at V and 4 bases at J, with 4 bases between. CDR3 coding DNA: TGCAGTGCTAGAGGGCCCTATGGCTACACCTTC. Translating it yields CSARGPYGYTF.

This chain uses TRBV19 with TRBJ2-7; 8 nucleotides agree with TRBD2. The CDR3 extends over 16 amino acids. After removal of 7 bases from V and 7 bases from J, the junction contained 18 bases not matched to a gene. Germline CDR1 is LNHDA and CDR2 is SQIVND (reference sequence). This chain's CDR3 is CASTAQRAGGVREQYF. The CDR3 DNA reads as TGTGCCAGTACCGCTCAGCGGGCGGGAGGCGTGAGGGAGCAGTACTTC. Together with reference TRBV19 and TRBJ2-7, the CDR3 gives the full variable domain: DGGITQSPKYLFRKEGQNVTLSCEQNLNHDAMYWYRQDPGQGLRLIYYSQIVNDFQKGDIAEGYSVSREKKESFPLTVTSAQKNPTAFYLCASTAQRAGGVREQYFGPGTRLTVT.

The chain is built from TRBV12-3 or TRBV12-4 and TRBJ2-3; D ambiguous. Between the trimmed V and J ends, which lost 7 bases and 3 bases, there was a span of 11 bases. This CDR3 has 13 amino acids. CDR3 region: CASIRSTTDTQYF. CDR3 sequence (DNA): TGTGCCAGCATTAGGTCCACTACAGATACGCAGTATTTT.

This clone was recorded once. The rearrangement uses TRBV10-3 and TRBJ1-5; D call uncertain. The V end was cut by 6 bases, the J end by 2 bases, with 8 bases between. This CDR3 has 13 amino acids. Germline lookup yields CDR1 ENHRY and CDR2 SYGVKD. As DNA, the CDR3 is TGTGCCATCAGGGGTGACGGCAATCAGCCCCAGCATTTT. This codes for CAIRGDGNQPQHF.

The count of this clone is one. The chain is built from TRBV12-3 or TRBV12-4 and TRBJ2-2; the D is unclear. CDR3 length: 13 amino acids. The ends were cut back, 2 bases at V and 4 bases at J, with 5 bases in the middle. CDR3 sequence reads: CASSLYVTGELFF. For the CDR3, the DNA is TGTGCCAGCAGTTTATATGTCACCGGGGAGCTGTTTTTT.

The rearrangement links TRBV7-2 to TRBJ1-5; 7 nucleotides align to TRBD1. The CDR3 extends over 19 amino acids. The V and J ends lost 5 bases and 0 bases, in that order; junction bases with no gene match: 16. Germline V lookup: CDR1 SGHTA, CDR2 FQGNSA. This chain's CDR3 is CASSQQPAGGAFSNQPQHF. The CDR3 DNA reads as TGTGCCAGCAGCCAACAACCGGCAGGGGGGGCCTTTAGCAATCAGCCCCAGCATTTT.

The chain is built from TRBV20-1 and TRBJ2-1; D perhaps matches TRBD2 (7 bases). CDR3 length: 17 residues. Trimming took 3 bases from V and 0 from J, leaving 18 bases between them. Germline-derived CDR1 and CDR2 are DFQATT and SNEGSKA (reference sequence). The CDR3 DNA is TGCAGTGCTAGTTCCAATGGGGGGGCCAGCTCCTACAATGAGCAGTTCTTC. Its translation is CSASSNGGASSYNEQFF.

V and J are TRBV4-1 and TRBJ1-4; D uncertain. V lost 5 bases and J 2 bases, leaving 12 bases between the germline ends. CDR3 length equals 15 residues. The V gene's germline CDR1 is MGHRA and CDR2 YSYEKL. CDR3 nucleotide sequence: TGCGCCAGCAGCGCCGACCCACGCACTAATGAAAAACTGTTTTTT. This encodes CASSADPRTNEKLFF.

The chain combines TRBV12-5 with TRBJ1-3, with no clear D. V was trimmed by 3 bases and J by 0 bases, leaving 6 bases between them. The CDR3 extends over 14 amino acids. In germline, CDR1 is LGHNT, CDR2 FRNRAP. Written as DNA, the CDR3 is TGTGCTAGTGGTTTTACGAGCTCTGGAAACACCATATATTTT. This gives the protein CASGFTSSGNTIYF. The full variable domain, with the rest looked up from reference TRBV12-5 and TRBJ1-3, is DARVTQTPRHKVTEMGQEVTMRCQPILGHNTVFWYRQTMMQGLELLAYFRNRAPLDDSGMPKDRFSAEMPDATLATLKIQPSEPRDSAVYFCASGFTSSGNTIYFGEGSWLTVV.

The chain couples TRBV12-5 to TRBJ2-7; D uncertain. The germline V and J ends were trimmed by 1 base and 7 bases, with 20 bases remaining between them. The CDR3 has 16 amino acids. Germline V gives CDR1 LGHNT, CDR2 FRNRAP. The CDR3 sequence is CASGLAPRGRTIEQYF. CDR3 DNA: TGTGCTAGTGGTTTGGCGCCCCGAGGCAGGACCATAGAGCAGTACTTC. Full variable domain (remainder filled in from reference TRBV12-5 and TRBJ2-7): DARVTQTPRHKVTEMGQEVTMRCQPILGHNTVFWYRQTMMQGLELLAYFRNRAPLDDSGMPKDRFSAEMPDATLATLKIQPSEPRDSAVYFCASGLAPRGRTIEQYFGPGTRLTVT.

This chain uses TRBV3-1 (or the pseudogene TRBV3-2) with TRBJ1-2; unclear D gene. This CDR3 contains 13 residues. Germline V gene sequence: CDR1 LGHDT, CDR2 YNNKEL (reference sequence). The ends were cut back, 3 bases at V and 5 bases at J, with 10 bases in the middle. The CDR3 nucleotides are TGTGCCAGCAGCCAGCCAAGGAGTTATGGCTACACCTTC. The encoded protein is CASSQPRSYGYTF.

CDR3 DNA sequence: TGTGCCACCAGTGATCCGGACAGGGGGCACAACAATGAGCAGTTCTTC. It is translated as CATSDPDRGHNNEQFF. The rearrangement uses TRBV24-1 and TRBJ2-1, with TRBD1 identical over 11 bases. V lost 3 bases, J lost 5 bases, and 5 bases stayed unmatched. CDR1 and CDR2 (germline): KGHDR, SFDVKD. The CDR3 totals 16 residues.

This chain connects TRBV6-2 or TRBV6-3 to TRBJ1-2; D is perhaps TRBD1 (6 bases). CDR1 and CDR2 (germline): MNHEY, SVGEGT. CDR3 size: 14 residues. V was trimmed by 0 bases and J by 4 bases, leaving 9 bases between them. For the CDR3, the DNA is TGTGCCAGCAGTTACTCGGGGGCGTCCTATGGCTACACCTTC. This gives the protein CASSYSGASYGYTF.

This clone was detected once. The rearrangement links TRBV19 to TRBJ1-1, with D perhaps TRBD1 (5 bases). V was pared by 3 bases and J by 6 bases, with 14 bases between. In germline, CDR1 is LNHDA, CDR2 SQIVND (reference sequence). The CDR3 is 14 residues long. The CDR3 DNA reads TGTGCCAGTAGTATGGGGACGGCAATTTCTGAAGCTTTCTTT. Translating gives CASSMGTAISEAFF.

This chain connects TRBV21-1 to TRBJ2-3. TRBV21-1 counts as a pseudogene. CDR3 length: 18 residues. The CDR3 nucleotides are TGTGCCAGCAGCAAATGCATGCCCCCAAGACGCACCACAGATACGCAGTATTTT. Its translation: CASSKCMPPRRTTDTQYF.

V gene TRBV2 combines with J gene TRBJ1-2; TRBD1 matches at 8 bases. After removal of 7 bases from V and 2 bases from J, the junction contained 6 bases not matched to a gene. The CDR3 has 14 amino acids. CDR1 SNHLY and CDR2 FYNNEI come from the germline V gene. In nucleotides, the CDR3 is TGTGCCAGCACTGGGCAGGGGGCGAACTATGGCTACACCTTC. Translation gives CASTGQGANYGYTF.

The chain recombines TRBV7-8 with TRBJ1-1, with 9 bases fitting TRBD1. V lost 5 bases, J lost 0 bases, and 10 bases stayed unmatched. The CDR3 is made up of 17 amino acids. Per germline, CDR1 SGHVS and CDR2 FQNEAQ. CDR3 protein: CASSKAFTGGMNTEAFF. In DNA, the CDR3 is TGTGCCAGCAGCAAAGCATTCACAGGGGGCATGAACACTGAAGCTTTCTTT.

There are a few counts of this clone. The rearrangement uses TRBV10-1 and TRBJ1-2; D call uncertain. V was clipped by 6 bases and J by 0 bases, with 5 bases between them. CDR1 WNHNN and CDR2 SYGVQD come from the germline V gene (reference sequence). The CDR3 runs 12 residues. CDR3: CASRTTNYGYTF. Here the CDR3 DNA reads TGCGCCAGCAGGACAACTAACTATGGCTACACCTTC.

The V and J genes are TRBV3-1 (or the pseudogene TRBV3-2) and TRBJ1-1; 12 bases match TRBD1. The CDR3 spans 16 residues. Germline lookup yields CDR1 LGHDT and CDR2 YNNKEL (reference sequence). The trim removed 0 bases at V and 11 bases at J, leaving 10 bases unmatched. CDR3 nucleotides: TGTGCCAGCAGCCAAGATTCTCTCGGGACAGGGGGCGCGGCTTTCTTT. Its protein product is CASSQDSLGTGGAAFF.

This sequence joins TRBV9 and TRBJ2-5; D perhaps matches TRBD2 (5 bases). CDR3 length equals 14 residues. V lost 0 bases and J 5 bases, leaving 11 bases between the germline ends. The V gene's germline CDR1 is SGDLS and CDR2 YYNGEE. DNA of the CDR3: TGTGCCAGCAGCGTAGGCTCGGGGAAGGAGACCCAGTACTTC. Amino acids: CASSVGSGKETQYF.

This clone was counted a single time. The chain uses TRBV18 and TRBJ2-3; maybe TRBD1 (7 bases). V gave up 2 bases and J gave up 5 bases, with 11 bases separating them. Germline values: CDR1 KGHSH, CDR2 LQKENI. The CDR3 extends over 14 amino acids. Here the CDR3 DNA reads TGTGCCAGCTCACCAGGGACAGCGGGAGATACGCAGTATTTT. It is translated as CASSPGTAGDTQYF.

The gene calls are TRBV19 and TRBJ1-1; 10 nucleotides align to TRBD1. With V trimmed by 5 bases and J by 5 bases, 8 bases remained unmatched. CDR3 length: 15 residues. Germline CDR1 and CDR2: LNHDA and SQIVND (reference sequence). In DNA, the CDR3 is TGTGCCAGTAGTCGACTGACAGGGGGCTTGACTGAAGCTTTCTTT. It is translated as CASSRLTGGLTEAFF. Drawing the rest from reference TRBV19 and TRBJ1-1, the complete variable domain is DGGITQSPKYLFRKEGQNVTLSCEQNLNHDAMYWYRQDPGQGLRLIYYSQIVNDFQKGDIAEGYSVSREKKESFPLTVTSAQKNPTAFYLCASSRLTGGLTEAFFGQGTRLTVV.

The sample holds one count of this clone. A junction boundary mismatches the germline segment, possibly from a read error. This rearrangement joins TRBV9 to TRBJ2-1; TRBD2 is a possible D gene (6 bases). CDR1 and CDR2 from the germline V gene are SGDLS and YYNGEE. There are 15 residues in the CDR3. The CDR3 reads CASSVSSGLYTEQFF. CDR3 sequence (DNA): TGTGCCAGCAGCGTATCCTCTGGACTATACACTGAGCAGTTCTTC.

The rearrangement links TRBV28 to TRBJ1-1; D is possibly TRBD1 (5 bases). Deletions cut 4 bases from V and 1 base from J, with 19 bases between. The CDR3 extends over 17 amino acids. CDR1 MDHEN and CDR2 SYDVKM come from the germline V gene. The CDR3 coding sequence is TGTGCCAGCAGTTCGCCCCAAGCAGGGAGGGGGAACACTGAAGCTTTCTTT. Translated: CASSSPQAGRGNTEAFF.

The chain joins TRBV24-1 to TRBJ2-3; 10 bases are shared with TRBD1. The CDR3 runs 16 residues. The V and J ends lost 4 bases and 7 bases, in that order; junction bases with no gene match: 10. From germline, CDR1 is KGHDR and CDR2 SFDVKD. The CDR3 DNA follows: TGTGCCACCAGTGACTGGGACAGGGGAGTTATGAATACGCAGTATTTT. It codes for CATSDWDRGVMNTQYF.

The gene calls are TRBV27 and TRBJ2-3, with 8 bases identical to TRBD2. V dropped 5 bases and J dropped 2; count of bases not matched to a gene: 12. The CDR3 spans 17 residues. From germline, CDR1 is MNHEY and CDR2 SMNVEV (reference sequence). In nucleotides, the CDR3 is TGTGCCAGCAGTCACAAGCGGGAGCTCCTCTCCACAGATACGCAGTATTTT. Its translation: CASSHKRELLSTDTQYF.